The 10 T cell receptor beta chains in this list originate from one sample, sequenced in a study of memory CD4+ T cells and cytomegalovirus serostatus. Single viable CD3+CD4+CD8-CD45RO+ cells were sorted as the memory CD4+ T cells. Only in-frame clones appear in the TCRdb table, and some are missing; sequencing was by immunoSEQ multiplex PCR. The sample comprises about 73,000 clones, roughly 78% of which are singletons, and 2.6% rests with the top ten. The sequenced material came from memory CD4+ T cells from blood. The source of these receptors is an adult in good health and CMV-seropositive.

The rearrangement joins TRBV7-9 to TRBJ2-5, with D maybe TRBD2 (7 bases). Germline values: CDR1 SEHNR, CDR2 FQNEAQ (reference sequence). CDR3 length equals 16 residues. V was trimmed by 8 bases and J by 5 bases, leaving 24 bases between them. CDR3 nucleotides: TGTGCCAGCTCCTCCCGCGGGGGCCTTGCAGGGGAGACCCAGTACTTC. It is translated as CASSSRGGLAGETQYF.

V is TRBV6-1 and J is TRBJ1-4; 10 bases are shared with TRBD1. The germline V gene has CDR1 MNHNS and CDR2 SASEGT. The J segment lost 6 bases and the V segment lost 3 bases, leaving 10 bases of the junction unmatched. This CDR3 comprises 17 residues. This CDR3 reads CASSDGVWTGGYEKLFF. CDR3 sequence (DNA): TGTGCCAGCAGTGATGGGGTTTGGACAGGGGGGTATGAAAAACTGTTTTTT.

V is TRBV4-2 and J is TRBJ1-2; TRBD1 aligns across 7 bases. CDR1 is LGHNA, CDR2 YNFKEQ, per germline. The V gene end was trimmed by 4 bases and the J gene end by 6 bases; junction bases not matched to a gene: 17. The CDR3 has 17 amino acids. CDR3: CASSRQYGTEALNGYTF. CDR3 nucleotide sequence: TGTGCCAGCAGCCGACAATACGGGACAGAAGCGTTGAATGGCTACACCTTC.

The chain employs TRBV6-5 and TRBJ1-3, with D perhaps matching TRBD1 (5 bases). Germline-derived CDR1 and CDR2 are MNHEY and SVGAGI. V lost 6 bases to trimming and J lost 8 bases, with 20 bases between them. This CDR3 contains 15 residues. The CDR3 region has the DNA TGTGCCAGCAGACGAACGGGGTCGGGGGAAGACACCATATATTTT. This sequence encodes CASRRTGSGEDTIYF.

CDR3 in DNA: TGTGCCAGCAGCCAAGAGAGTGACAGGGGCGATGAGCAGTTCTTC. Residues: CASSQESDRGDEQFF. The chain has TRBV4-2 and TRBJ2-1, with 8 bases matching TRBD1. Trimming removed 0 bases from V and 8 bases from J; junction bases left unmatched: 6. In germline, CDR1 is LGHNA, CDR2 YNFKEQ. The CDR3 covers 15 residues.

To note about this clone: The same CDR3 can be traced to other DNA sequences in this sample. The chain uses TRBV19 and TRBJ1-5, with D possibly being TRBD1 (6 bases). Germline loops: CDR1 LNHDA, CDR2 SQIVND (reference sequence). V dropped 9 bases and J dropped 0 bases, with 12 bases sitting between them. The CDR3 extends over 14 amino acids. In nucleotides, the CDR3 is TGTGCCAGCGGAACAGGGCATAGCAATCAGCCCCAGCATTTT. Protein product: CASGTGHSNQPQHF.

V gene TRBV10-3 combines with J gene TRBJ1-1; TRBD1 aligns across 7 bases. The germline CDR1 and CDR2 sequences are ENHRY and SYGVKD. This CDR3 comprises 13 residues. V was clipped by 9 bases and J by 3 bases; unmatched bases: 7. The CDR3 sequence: CAIAPTGYTEAFF. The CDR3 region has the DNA TGTGCCATTGCCCCGACAGGGTACACTGAAGCTTTCTTT.

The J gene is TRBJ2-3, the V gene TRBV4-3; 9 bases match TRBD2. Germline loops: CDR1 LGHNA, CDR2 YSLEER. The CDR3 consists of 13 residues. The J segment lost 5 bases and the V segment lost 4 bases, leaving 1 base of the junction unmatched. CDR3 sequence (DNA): TGCGCCAGCAGCCTGACTAGCGGAGATACGCAGTATTTT. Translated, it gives CASSLTSGDTQYF.

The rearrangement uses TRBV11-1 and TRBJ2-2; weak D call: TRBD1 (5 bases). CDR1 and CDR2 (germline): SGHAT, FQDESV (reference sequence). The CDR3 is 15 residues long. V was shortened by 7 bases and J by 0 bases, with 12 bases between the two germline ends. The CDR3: CASNLDRPNTGELFF. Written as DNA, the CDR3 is TGTGCCAGCAACCTAGACAGACCGAACACCGGGGAGCTGTTTTTT. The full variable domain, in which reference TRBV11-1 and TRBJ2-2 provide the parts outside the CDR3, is EAEVAQSPRYKITEKSQAVAFWCDPISGHATLYWYRQILGQGPELLVQFQDESVVDDSQLPKDRFSAERLKGVDSTLKIQPAELGDSAMYLCASNLDRPNTGELFFGEGSRLTVL.

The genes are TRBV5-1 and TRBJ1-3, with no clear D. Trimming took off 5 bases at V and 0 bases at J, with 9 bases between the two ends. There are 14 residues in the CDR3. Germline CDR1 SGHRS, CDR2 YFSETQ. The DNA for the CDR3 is TGCGCCAGCAGATCGACAAGCTCTGGAAACACCATATATTTT. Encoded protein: CASRSTSSGNTIYF.